These T cell receptor beta chains were read from a single sample in a study of T-cell reconstitution after alpha-beta-depleted transplantation in children. TCRdb processed the PCR reads anew with MiXCR; each CDR3 protein has one entry. The sample carries hundreds of thousands of distinct CDR3 sequences, around 15% recorded once. The sample in question was PBMCs, mostly from graft donor cells, obtained 360 days after TCRalphabeta/CD19-depleted stem cell transplant. The origin of the receptors is a male patient aged 10 to 17 who had a stem cell transplant for acute lymphoblastic leukemia, so the T cells may come from the graft donor. CDR3s include the opening cysteine and the closing phenylalanine or tryptophan. D genes are given only for firm matches. Clone size appears in some rows only: once, few, many, or a class for an expanded clone.

size,V,length,J,D,CDR3,DNA
once,TRBV4-1,16,TRBJ2-1,TRBD2,CASSQGTSGSYNEQFF,TGCGCCAGCAGCCAAGGGACTAGCGGATCCTACAATGAGCAGTTCTTC
NA,TRBV25-1,15,TRBJ2-7,NA,CASSIRGATSYEQYF,TGTGCCAGCAGTATCCGGGGGGCCACATCCTACGAGCAGTACTTC
few,TRBV5-1,15,TRBJ2-2,NA,CASSYGHPSTGELFF,TGCGCCAGCAGCTACGGACACCCCAGCACCGGGGAGCTGTTTTTT
NA,TRBV29-1,11,TRBJ2-5,NA,CSVLFRWTQYF,TGCAGCGTTCTTTTTAGGTGGACCCAGTACTTC
NA,TRBV30,13,TRBJ2-1,NA,CAWRASRLDEQFF,TGTGCCTGGAGAGCTAGCAGGTTGGATGAGCAGTTCTTC
few,TRBV4-1,15,TRBJ2-5,NA,CASSPGMGGRETQYF,TGCGCCAGCAGCCCGGGGATGGGGGGGCGGGAGACCCAGTACTTC
many,TRBV12-3/TRBV12-4,12,TRBJ2-7,NA,CASSLRKNEQYF,TGTGCCAGCAGTTTACGGAAGAACGAGCAGTACTTC
NA,TRBV18,16,TRBJ2-3,TRBD1,CASSPGNRGRTDTQYF,TGTGCCAGCTCACCCGGAAACAGGGGGCGCACAGATACGCAGTATTTT
few,TRBV29-1,14,TRBJ1-4,NA,CSVGGYTTNEKLFF,TGCAGCGTTGGGGGCTACACAACTAATGAAAAACTGTTTTTT
NA,TRBV30,13,TRBJ2-1,NA,CAWSAGMGNEQFF,TGTGCCTGGAGCGCGGGTATGGGCAATGAGCAGTTCTTC
few,TRBV20-1,15,TRBJ2-1,NA,CSASSGRVSYNEQFF,TGCAGTGCTAGTTCGGGCAGGGTCTCCTACAATGAGCAGTTCTTC
NA,TRBV5-1,15,TRBJ2-5,NA,CASSLSNRPPETQYF,TGCGCCAGCAGCTTGAGTAACCGGCCTCCAGAGACCCAGTACTTC
few,TRBV5-1,17,TRBJ1-4,TRBD1,CASSLGQGRATNEKLFF,TGCGCCAGCAGCCTCGGACAGGGTAGGGCCACTAATGAAAAACTGTTTTTT
NA,TRBV14,17,TRBJ2-3,TRBD2,CASSQEGLAGPTDTQYF,TGTGCCAGCAGCCAGGAGGGTCTAGCGGGACCCACAGATACGCAGTATTTT
few,TRBV9,16,TRBJ2-2,TRBD2,CASSSLAGVRSGELFF,TGTGCCAGCAGCTCTCTAGCGGGAGTACGGTCCGGGGAGCTGTTTTTT
NA,TRBV2,18,TRBJ2-7,TRBD2,CAFCLLAGALRGAYEQYF,TGTGCCTTCTGCCTCCTAGCGGGAGCCCTCAGGGGGGCCTACGAGCAGTACTTC
NA,TRBV7-6,16,TRBJ2-5,TRBD2,CASTLRRAGVQETQYF,TGTGCCAGCACCCTCAGACGGGCGGGAGTTCAGGAGACCCAGTACTTC
NA,TRBV24-1,13,TRBJ2-3,NA,CATSTFARDTQYF,TGTGCCACCTCAACTTTTGCTCGGGATACGCAGTATTTT
NA,TRBV20-1,14,TRBJ2-3,TRBD2,CSARVGGAADTQYF,TGCAGTGCTAGGGTCGGGGGGGCCGCAGATACGCAGTATTTT
few,TRBV9,13,TRBJ2-2,NA,CASSGGDTGELFF,TGTGCCAGCAGTGGGGGAGACACCGGGGAGCTGTTTTTT
many,TRBV5-1,14,TRBJ2-1,TRBD1,CASSSRQGNNEQFF,TGCGCCAGCAGCTCTCGACAGGGGAACAATGAGCAGTTCTTC
many,TRBV20-1,15,TRBJ2-5,NA,CSARVGSGRGETQYF,TGCAGTGCTAGAGTCGGTAGCGGTAGGGGGGAGACCCAGTACTTC
NA,TRBV7-8,14,TRBJ2-4,NA,CASSLVPGENIQYF,TGTGCCAGCAGCTTAGTTCCGGGAGAAAACATTCAGTACTTC
NA,TRBV12-3/TRBV12-4,14,TRBJ2-7,NA,CASSSSPVVKQQYF,TGTGCCAGCAGTTCCTCCCCTGTTGTGAAGCAGCAGTACTTC
NA,TRBV4-1,15,TRBJ1-1,NA,CASSQRREMNTEAFF,TGCGCCAGCAGCCAACGCCGCGAGATGAACACTGAAGCTTTCTTT
NA,TRBV3-1,13,TRBJ2-1,NA,CASSQLLRNEQFF,TGTGCCAGCAGCCAACTACTTCGGAATGAGCAGTTCTTC
NA,TRBV2,14,TRBJ2-1,NA,CASSPGRRYNEQFF,TGTGCCAGCAGTCCCGGGCGGCGCTACAATGAGCAGTTCTTC
few,TRBV5-1,16,TRBJ2-1,TRBD2,CASSLTGLAGMETEFF,TGCGCCAGCAGCTTGACCGGCCTAGCGGGGATGGAGACGGAGTTCTTC